One and the same sample provided the 19 T cell receptor beta chains below, sequenced in a study of OX40 agonist ivuxolimab in advanced cancers. Method: immunoSEQ multiplex PCR; TCRdb's copy keeps in-frame clones and lacks some. This sample has some 58,000 clones, with around four fifths found just once. Sample: CD4+ or CD8+ T cells sorted from blood, taken in a trial of the OX40 agonist ivuxolimab. The source of these receptors is an adult with an advanced solid tumor such as melanoma, head and neck, liver or kidney cancer.

As for this clone: The sample carries other DNA sequences with the same CDR3. CDR3 nucleotides: TGTGCCAGCAGCGGGGACTCCTACAATGAGCAGTTCTTC. The encoded protein is CASSGDSYNEQFF. V is TRBV5-4 and J is TRBJ2-1; D is ambiguous. CDR3 length: 13 residues. Trimming cost V 4 bases and J 0 bases, with 5 bases left between them. Germline CDR1 and CDR2: SGHNT and YYREEE (reference sequence).

V usage is TRBV19 and J usage is TRBJ1-5; D perhaps matches TRBD1 (6 bases). V lost 5 bases to trimming and J lost 2 bases, with 16 bases between them. Germline-derived CDR1 and CDR2 are LNHDA and SQIVND (reference sequence). This CDR3 is 16 amino acids long. CDR3 region: CASSPTGAFGNQPQHF. DNA of the CDR3: TGTGCCAGTAGTCCCACGGGGGCGTTCGGCAATCAGCCCCAGCATTTT.

The genes are TRBV14 and TRBJ2-3, with 9 bases fitting TRBD1. This CDR3 spans 16 amino acids. Germline CDR1 SGHDN, CDR2 FVKESK. V lost 5 bases, J lost 1 base, and 7 bases stayed unmatched. CDR3 sequence reads: CASSVNRGRGTDTQYF. CDR3 bases: TGTGCCAGCAGCGTTAACAGGGGGCGCGGCACAGATACGCAGTATTTT. Combining the CDR3 with reference TRBV14 and TRBJ2-3 gives the whole variable domain EAGVTQFPSHSVIEKGQTVTLRCDPISGHDNLYWYRRVMGKEIKFLLHFVKESKQDESGMPNNRFLAERTGGTYSTLKVQPAELEDSGVYFCASSVNRGRGTDTQYFGPGTRLTVL.

The rearrangement links TRBV28 to TRBJ2-7, with 9 bases matching TRBD2. The CDR3 sequence is 18 residues long. V shed 5 bases, J shed 2 bases, and the junction held 16 bases outside the gene matches. Germline CDR1 reads MDHEN; CDR2 reads SYDVKM. Written as DNA, the CDR3 is TGTGCCAGCAGTACTACAGGGTGGGCTAGCGGGACCCCCTACGAGCAGTACTTC. Translation: CASSTTGWASGTPYEQYF.

CDR3 amino acids: CASSHSYEQYF. CDR3 coding DNA: TGTGCCAGCAGTCACAGCTACGAGCAGTACTTC. This chain uses TRBV28 with TRBJ2-7; D remains unclear. This CDR3 comprises 11 residues. The germline V gene encodes CDR1 MDHEN and CDR2 SYDVKM. V dropped 5 bases and J dropped 3 bases, with 5 bases sitting between them.

This sequence joins TRBV13 and TRBJ2-7; D possibly corresponds to TRBD1 (6 bases). The CDR3 loop spans 15 amino acids. Germline V CDR1 and CDR2: PRHDT, FYEKMQ (reference sequence). Trimming left V 5 bases short and J 1 base short, with 15 bases between. CDR3 DNA sequence: TGTGCCAGCAGCCGGACCCGACAGGCTTCCTACGAGCAGTACTTC. This translates into CASSRTRQASYEQYF.

V usage is TRBV6-1 and J usage is TRBJ1-5; no clear D gene. Germline V CDR1 and CDR2: MNHNS, SASEGT. This CDR3 region has 16 residues. V lost 4 bases and J lost 6, with 19 bases in between. The DNA of the CDR3 is TGTGCCAGCAGTGTTAGAGATGGCATGGGCGGTCAGCCCCAGCATTTT. The encoded protein is CASSVRDGMGGQPQHF.

This chain links TRBV2 with TRBJ2-2; 8 bases agree with TRBD1. Trimming at V came to 6 bases and at J to 6 bases, leaving 6 bases not matched to a gene. The CDR3 consists of 14 residues. Germline CDR1 and CDR2: SNHLY and FYNNEI. The CDR3 DNA reads TGTGCCAGCAGGGACAGGGTAGAGGCCGGGGAGCTGTTTTTT. Its translation: CASRDRVEAGELFF. The variable domain in full, with the rest retrieved from reference TRBV2 and TRBJ2-2, is EPEVTQTPSHQVTQMGQEVILRCVPISNHLYFYWYRQILGQKVEFLVSFYNNEISEKSEIFDDQFSVERPDGSNFTLKIRSTKLEDSAMYFCASRDRVEAGELFFGEGSRLTVL.

The chain joins TRBV9 to TRBJ2-3; 8 bases match TRBD2. Looked up from germline, CDR1 is SGDLS and CDR2 is YYNGEE. CDR3 length equals 17 residues. With V trimmed by 0 bases and J by 0 bases, 6 bases remained unmatched. CDR3 sequence: CASSVGLSGSSTDTQYF. The CDR3 region has the DNA TGTGCCAGCAGCGTAGGACTCAGCGGGAGTAGCACAGATACGCAGTATTTT.

The chain recombines TRBV9 with TRBJ2-1; tentatively, D is TRBD1 (5 bases). The germline gives CDR1 SGDLS, CDR2 YYNGEE. This CDR3 spans 11 amino acids. V was shortened by 3 bases and J by 7 bases, with 5 bases between the two germline ends. As DNA, the CDR3 is TGTGCCAGCAGCGAGGGGAATGAGCAGTTCTTC. This sequence encodes CASSEGNEQFF.

The chain couples TRBV30 to TRBJ1-2, with D possibly being TRBD1 (5 bases). Germline V gene sequence: CDR1 GTSNPN, CDR2 SVGIG (reference sequence). The CDR3 runs 15 residues. V lost 5 bases and J 1 base, leaving 17 bases between the germline ends. The CDR3 loop reads CAWYSRGESNYGYTF. The CDR3 region has the DNA TGTGCCTGGTATTCCCGGGGGGAGAGTAACTATGGCTACACCTTC.

The chain has TRBV4-2 and TRBJ2-3; 8 bases fit TRBD2. J gave up 2 bases and V 2 bases, and 6 bases lay outside the gene matches. The CDR3 spans 16 residues. Germline assignment: CDR1 LGHNA and CDR2 YNFKEQ. The CDR3 DNA reads as TGTGCCAGCAGCCAAATGACTAGCGACAACACAGATACGCAGTATTTT. It is translated as CASSQMTSDNTDTQYF.

The chain has TRBV9 and TRBJ2-7, with D possibly being TRBD2 (6 bases). V was shortened by 2 bases and J by 2 bases, with 11 bases between the two germline ends. Germline assignment: CDR1 SGDLS and CDR2 YYNGEE. CDR3 length equals 14 residues. The chain's CDR3 is CASSVSGATYEQYF. The CDR3 DNA is TGTGCCAGCAGCGTTAGCGGAGCCACCTACGAGCAGTACTTC.

V usage is TRBV27 and J usage is TRBJ2-2; 16 bases are a match to TRBD2. This CDR3 is 19 amino acids long. Germline V lookup: CDR1 MNHEY, CDR2 SMNVEV (reference sequence). The V and J ends lost 3 bases and 4 bases, in that order; junction bases with no gene match: 8. CDR3 loop: CASSLRSGTSGRVTGELFF. The CDR3 DNA sequence: TGTGCCAGCAGTTTGCGGAGCGGGACTAGCGGGAGGGTCACCGGGGAGCTGTTTTTT.

The chain has TRBV6-1 and TRBJ1-4, with a tentative D call TRBD1 (5 bases). Germline CDR1 is MNHNS and CDR2 is SASEGT. The V and J ends lost 1 base and 10 bases respectively, with 13 bases between them. The CDR3 extends over 14 amino acids. In nucleotides, the CDR3 is TGTGCCAGCAGTGAAGGGCAGGGTTACGGAAAACTGTTTTTT. It is translated as CASSEGQGYGKLFF.

The chain is built from TRBV2 and TRBJ2-5; weak D call: TRBD1 (5 bases). Germline assignment: CDR1 SNHLY and CDR2 FYNNEI. V was pared by 0 bases and J by 2 bases, with 10 bases between. The CDR3 length is 15 residues. This CDR3 reads CASSEALTGQETQYF. Here the CDR3 DNA reads TGTGCCAGCAGTGAAGCGCTAACAGGTCAAGAGACCCAGTACTTC.

The gene calls are TRBV11-3 and TRBJ2-7; D call uncertain. The V gene lost 6 bases and the J gene lost 4 bases, with 13 bases spanning the gap. This CDR3 has 13 amino acids. Germline V gene lookup returns CDR1 SGHNT and CDR2 YENEEA. The CDR3 region is CASSSSSSYEQYF. CDR3 DNA: TGTGCCAGCAGTTCATCGTCAAGTTACGAGCAGTACTTC.

The chain combines TRBV2 with TRBJ2-7; D possibly matches TRBD1 or TRBD2 (5 bases each). In germline, CDR1 is SNHLY, CDR2 FYNNEI. CDR3 length: 16 amino acids. Trimming cost V 1 base and J 2 bases, with 15 bases left between them. The CDR3 nucleotides are TGTGCCAGCAGTGAAGGGGTCGGGGCCGTCCCCTACGAGCAGTACTTC. As protein: CASSEGVGAVPYEQYF.

The chain employs TRBV28 and TRBJ2-7; D is uncertain. CDR1 is MDHEN, CDR2 SYDVKM, per germline. Trimming cost V 8 bases and J 0 bases, with 8 bases left between them. This CDR3 region has 12 residues. The CDR3 bases are TGTGCCAGCGGCTTAAGCTCCTACGAGCAGTACTTC. It is translated as CASGLSSYEQYF.